This T cell receptor beta chain was sequenced in a study of blood T cell repertoires in COVID-19. The wider study: Samples representing acute and convalescent COVID-19 were sourced from the United States, Italy and Spain. The analysed material was cDNA or gDNA that came from T cells, B-cell-depleted T cells, or PBMCs.

Under the authors' procedure: Amplifying reference gene primers gave estimates of nucleated cell counts. Repertoires were generated with immunoSEQ multiplex PCR, while TCRdb's copy carries only in-frame clones and drops some. V, J and clone size reflect that table, while D and trimming were determined from the DNA. The sample shows 88,000 or so clones, around 79% of them seen only once. The CDR3 length is 15 residues. The germline CDR1 and CDR2 sequences are WSHSY and SAAADI. The V gene lost 0 bases and the J gene lost 9 bases, with 16 bases spanning the gap. The chain joins TRBV10-2 to TRBJ2-3, with D possibly being TRBD2 (6 bases). Input material: peripheral blood. This TCR came from a human donor in a cohort sampled during active COVID-19. The CDR3 loop reads CASSESRDSSPTQYF. In DNA, the CDR3 is TGCGCCAGCAGTGAGTCGAGGGACTCTTCCCCAACGCAGTATTTT.